Below, one TCR beta chain is given with its context. Its specificity is unknown. V lost 10 bases and J 2 bases, leaving 11 bases between the germline ends. This CDR3 region has 12 residues. The V gene's germline CDR1 is MDHEN and CDR2 SYDVKM. Terminally differentiated effector memory CD45RA+ cells were excluded from the naive CD8 cells, which were CD45RO-negative and positively selected for CCR7. Per the original methods: Filtering differed for immunoSEQ, which gave only junction sequences without quality scores. Clones were read by immunoSEQ multiplex PCR, and TCRdb kept only the in-frame ones, dropping some. The V and J calls and clone size come from that table; D and trimming were worked out from the DNA. The top ten hold about 1.1% of the sample, which has about 2 million clones, about 95% seen once. This sample is part of a study of shared clonotypes between healthy human individuals. Across the study: A couple of women and three men aged 18 to 49 made up the donors. Study conclusions and caveats: Naive CD4 clonotypes were shared across a few donors at 4% to 5%.

The receptor was isolated from a man between 18 and 29 years old in good health. This rearrangement joins TRBV28 to TRBJ2-5, with D unclear. The material sequenced was naive CD8+ T cells sorted from blood. CDR3 region: CAMSDGQETQYF. The CDR3 bases are TGTGCCATGTCGGACGGTCAAGAGACCCAGTACTTC. The whole variable domain, remainder taken from reference TRBV28 and TRBJ2-5, is DVKVTQSSRYLVKRTGEKVFLECVQDMDHENMFWYRQDPGLGLRLIYFSYDVKMKEKGDIPEGYSVSREKKERFSLILESASTNQTSMYLCAMSDGQETQYFGPGTRLLVL.